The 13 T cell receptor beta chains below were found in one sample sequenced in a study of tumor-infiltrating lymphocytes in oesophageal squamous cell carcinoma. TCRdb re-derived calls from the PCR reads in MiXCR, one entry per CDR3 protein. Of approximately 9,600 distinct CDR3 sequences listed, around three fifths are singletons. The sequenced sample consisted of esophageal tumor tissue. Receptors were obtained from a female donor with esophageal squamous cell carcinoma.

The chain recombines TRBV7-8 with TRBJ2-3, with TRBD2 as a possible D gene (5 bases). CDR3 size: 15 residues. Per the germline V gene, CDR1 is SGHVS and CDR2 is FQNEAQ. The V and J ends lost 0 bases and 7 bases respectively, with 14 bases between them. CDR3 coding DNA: TGTGCCAGCAGCTTAGCTGGAAACGGAGGAAATACGCAGTATTTT. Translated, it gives CASSLAGNGGNTQYF.

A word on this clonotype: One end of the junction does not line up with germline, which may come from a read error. The CDR3 DNA reads as TGTGCCAGCAGCGGAAAGGACGGCCGGGGCAATTCACCCCTCCACTTC. Encoded protein: CASSGKDGRGNSPLHF. The genes are TRBV7-2 and TRBJ1-6, with D perhaps matching TRBD1 (5 bases). Germline V gene lookup returns CDR1 SGHTA and CDR2 FQGNSA. The CDR3 has 16 residues.

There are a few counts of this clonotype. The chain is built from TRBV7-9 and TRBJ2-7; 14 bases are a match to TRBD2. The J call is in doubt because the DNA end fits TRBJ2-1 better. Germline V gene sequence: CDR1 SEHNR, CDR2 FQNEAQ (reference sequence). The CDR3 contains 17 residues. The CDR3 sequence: CASSSGLAGGPFDEQFF. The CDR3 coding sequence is TGTGCCAGCAGCTCCGGACTAGCGGGAGGCCCTTTCGATGAGCAGTTCTTC.

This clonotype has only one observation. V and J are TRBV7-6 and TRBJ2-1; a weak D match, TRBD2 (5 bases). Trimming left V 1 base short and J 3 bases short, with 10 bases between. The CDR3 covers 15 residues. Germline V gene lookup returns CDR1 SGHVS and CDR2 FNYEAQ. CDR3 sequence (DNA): TGTGCCAGCAGCTTAGGGCTAGCCCGCTACAATGAGCAGTTCTTC. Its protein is CASSLGLARYNEQFF. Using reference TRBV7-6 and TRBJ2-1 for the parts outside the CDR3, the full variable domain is GAGVSQSPRYKVTKRGQDVALRCDPISGHVSLYWYRQALGQGPEFLTYFNYEAQQDKSGLPNDRFSAERPEGSISTLTIQRTEQRDSAMYRCASSLGLARYNEQFFGPGTRLTVL.

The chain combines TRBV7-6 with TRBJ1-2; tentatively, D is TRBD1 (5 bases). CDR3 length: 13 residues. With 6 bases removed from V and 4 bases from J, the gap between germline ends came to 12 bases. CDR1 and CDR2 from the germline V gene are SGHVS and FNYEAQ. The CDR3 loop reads CASSPGTFYGYTF. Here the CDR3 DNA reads TGTGCCAGCAGTCCCGGGACTTTCTATGGCTACACCTTC.

CDR3 protein: CASSLGGGGYDYEQYF. In nucleotides, the CDR3 is TGTGCCAGCAGCTTAGGGGGGGGCGGATACGACTACGAGCAGTACTTC. The gene calls are TRBV7-2 and TRBJ2-7; D perhaps matches TRBD2 (7 bases). Trimming stripped 1 base from V and 3 bases from J, with 16 bases between. This CDR3 region has 16 residues. Germline assignment: CDR1 SGHTA and CDR2 FQGNSA. Combining the CDR3 with reference TRBV7-2 and TRBJ2-7 gives the whole variable domain GAGVSQSPSNKVTEKGKDVELRCDPISGHTALYWYRQSLGQGLEFLIYFQGNSAPDKSGLPSDRFSAERTGGSVSTLTIQRTQQEDSAVYLCASSLGGGGYDYEQYFGPGTRLTVT.

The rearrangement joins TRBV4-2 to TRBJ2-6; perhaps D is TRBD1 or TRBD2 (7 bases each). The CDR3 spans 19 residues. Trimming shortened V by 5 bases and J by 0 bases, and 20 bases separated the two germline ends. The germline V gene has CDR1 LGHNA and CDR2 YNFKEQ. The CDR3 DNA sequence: TGTGCCAGCAGCGCCTTTACAGGGGAGGGGGACTCTGGGGCCAACGTCCTGACTTTC. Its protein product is CASSAFTGEGDSGANVLTF.

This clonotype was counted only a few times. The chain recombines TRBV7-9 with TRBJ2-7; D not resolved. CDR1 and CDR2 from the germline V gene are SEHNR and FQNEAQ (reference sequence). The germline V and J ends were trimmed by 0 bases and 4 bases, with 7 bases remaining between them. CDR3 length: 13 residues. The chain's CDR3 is CASSLASRYEQYF. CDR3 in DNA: TGTGCCAGCAGCTTAGCTAGTAGGTACGAGCAGTACTTC.

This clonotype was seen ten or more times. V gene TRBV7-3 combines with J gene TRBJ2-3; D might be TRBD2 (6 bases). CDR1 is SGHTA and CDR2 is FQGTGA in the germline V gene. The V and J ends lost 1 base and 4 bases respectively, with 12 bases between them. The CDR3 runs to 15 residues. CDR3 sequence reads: CASSLSGPGADTQYF. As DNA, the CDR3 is TGTGCCAGCAGCTTAAGTGGCCCGGGGGCAGATACGCAGTATTTT. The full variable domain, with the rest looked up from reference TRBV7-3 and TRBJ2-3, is GAGVSQTPSNKVTEKGKYVELRCDPISGHTALYWYRQSLGQGPEFLIYFQGTGAADDSGLPNDRFFAVRPEGSVSTLKIQRTERGDSAVYLCASSLSGPGADTQYFGPGTRLTVL.

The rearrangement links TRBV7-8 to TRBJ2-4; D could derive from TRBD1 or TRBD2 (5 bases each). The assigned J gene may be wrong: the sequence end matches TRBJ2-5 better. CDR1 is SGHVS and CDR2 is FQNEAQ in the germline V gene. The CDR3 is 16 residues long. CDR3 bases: TGTGCCAGCAGCTCGCTTACGGGACGCTCGCAAGAGACCCAGTACTTC. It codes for CASSSLTGRSQETQYF.

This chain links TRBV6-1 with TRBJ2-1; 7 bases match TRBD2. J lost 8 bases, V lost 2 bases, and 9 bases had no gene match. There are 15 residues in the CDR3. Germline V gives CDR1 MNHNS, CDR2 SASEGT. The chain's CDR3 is CASSESPSGTDEQFF. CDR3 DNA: TGTGCCAGCAGTGAAAGCCCCAGCGGGACGGATGAGCAGTTCTTC.

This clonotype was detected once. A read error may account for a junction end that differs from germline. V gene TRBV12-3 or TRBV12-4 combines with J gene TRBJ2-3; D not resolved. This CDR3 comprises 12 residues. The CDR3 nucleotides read TGTGCCAGCAGGTTAGACACAGATACGCAGTATTTT. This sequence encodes CASRLDTDTQYF.

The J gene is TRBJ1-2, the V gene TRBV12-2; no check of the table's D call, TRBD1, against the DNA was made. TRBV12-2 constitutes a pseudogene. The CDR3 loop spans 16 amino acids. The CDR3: CATVGWRDLVNYGYTF. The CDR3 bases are TGTGCCACCGTTGGGTGGCGGGACCTCGTTAACTATGGCTACACCTTC.